These T cell receptor beta chains were read from a single sample in a study of cytomegalovirus exposure and HLA in healthy donors. The repertoire was sequenced with immunoSEQ multiplex PCR; TCRdb's copy has only in-frame clones and lacks some. The table lists about 160,000 clones, about 85% of them singletons. The sequenced material came from PBMCs. The receptors stem from a man aged 18 to 29 in good health and CMV-seronegative. The CDR3 runs from the conserved cysteine through the conserved F or W. The D gene is left open where the match is weak. Some rows mark clone size as missing; the rest say once, few, many or name a class of expanded clone.

cdr3_nt cdr3_aa j_call clone_size v_call d_call
TGTGCCAGCAAAGGGGTTTCGAACACTGAAGCTTTCTTT CASKGVSNTEAFF TRBJ1-1 NA TRBV2 NA
TGTGCCAGCAGTCAGGGCTGGGGTAATTCACCCCTCCACTTT CASSQGWGNSPLHF TRBJ1-6 NA TRBV6-1 NA
TGTGCCAGCAGCCGGAGCTCCTACAATGAGCAGTTCTTC CASSRSSYNEQFF TRBJ2-1 once TRBV27 NA
TGTGCCAGCTCATCGCAGGGGGCCAACAATAATTCACCCCTCCACTTT CASSSQGANNNSPLHF TRBJ1-6 NA TRBV18 TRBD1
TGTGCCAGCAGTCTAGGAGACACAGATACGCAGTATTTT CASSLGDTDTQYF TRBJ2-3 NA TRBV6-4 NA
TGTGCCAGCAGCCCGGACAGGGGAGAGACCCAGTACTTC CASSPDRGETQYF TRBJ2-5 NA TRBV7-3 TRBD1
TGTGCCAGCTCGATTTCTAGCGGGAGTTACTACGAGCAGTACTTC CASSISSGSYYEQYF TRBJ2-7 NA TRBV7-2 TRBD2
TGTGCCAGCAGCTGGAGGACAGGGGATACCTACAATGAGCAGTTCTTC CASSWRTGDTYNEQFF TRBJ2-1 NA TRBV7-8 TRBD1
TGTGCCAGCAGTTTCATCGCAGAAAGCACAGATACGCAGTATTTT CASSFIAESTDTQYF TRBJ2-3 NA TRBV28 NA
TGTGCCAGCAGAAACTGGGGGGGGGCAGATACGCAGTATTTT CASRNWGGADTQYF TRBJ2-3 NA TRBV2 TRBD2
TGCAGCGTCCGCGAAGGGGGCGCAGGTCCGGCTTTCTTT CSVREGGAGPAFF TRBJ1-1 NA TRBV29-1 TRBD1
TGCGCCAGCAGCTTGTTCCCAGGGCGGGAAGAAAAACTGTTTTTT CASSLFPGREEKLFF TRBJ1-4 NA TRBV5-1 NA
TGTGCCAGCAGCGTAGACGCAAGGGGGGGGCTCTCTGGAAACACCATATATTTT CASSVDARGGLSGNTIYF TRBJ1-3 NA TRBV9 NA
TGTGCCAGCAGCGTAGGGTCAGCGGGAGAAGGCGAGCAGTACTTC CASSVGSAGEGEQYF TRBJ2-7 once TRBV9 TRBD2
TGCGCCAGCAGTCCGGTCCGAAGTGAAGATACGCAGTATTTT CASSPVRSEDTQYF TRBJ2-3 NA TRBV5-1 NA
TGTGCCAGTAGTATAATTATCGCGGAACCCGGAGGTCAGCCCCAGCATTTT CASSIIIAEPGGQPQHF TRBJ1-5 NA TRBV19 NA
TGTGCCAGCAGGGGGACAGGGAACACTGAAGCTTTCTTT CASRGTGNTEAFF TRBJ1-1 NA TRBV28 TRBD1
TGTGCCAGCTCACCAGCAGGGGCGGGCACTGAAGCTTTCTTT CASSPAGAGTEAFF TRBJ1-1 NA TRBV18 NA
TGTGCCAGCAGCTCCCGAGCGGGAGTAGGCAATGAGCAGTTCTTC CASSSRAGVGNEQFF TRBJ2-1 NA TRBV11-2 TRBD2
TGCGCCAGCAGATTAGGTTTGGAGGGTGAGCAGTTCTTC CASRLGLEGEQFF TRBJ2-1 once TRBV5-1 NA
TGTGCCAGCATAAGCAGTGCCTCCAGGGCTGCTGAAGCTTTCTTT CASISSASRAAEAFF TRBJ1-1 few TRBV2 NA
TGTGCCACCGGTGGCCTAGCGGGAGTAGGCGAGCAGTACTTC CATGGLAGVGEQYF TRBJ2-7 few TRBV10-3 TRBD2
TGCAGCGCGTGGGGCGCGGCCTACGAGCAGTACTTC CSAWGAAYEQYF TRBJ2-7 NA TRBV29-1 NA
TGTGCCAGCACCCTGGGGCTGACCTATGGCTACACCTTC CASTLGLTYGYTF TRBJ1-2 NA TRBV28 NA
TGTGCCAGCGGGGACAGGGGGCTTGGGTCACCCCTCCACTTT CASGDRGLGSPLHF TRBJ1-6 NA TRBV6-6 TRBD1
TGCAGCGTGTCTCTTTGGGGGGGTCAAGAGACCCAGTACTTC CSVSLWGGQETQYF TRBJ2-5 NA TRBV29-1 TRBD2
TGTGCCAGCAGTTATCAGGCCGGGACTAAGGGATGGTCGGGTGAAAAACTGTTTTTT CASSYQAGTKGWSGEKLFF TRBJ1-4 NA TRBV28 NA
TGCGCCAGCAGCCAAGGCGGCCCGGAGCAGTTCTTC CASSQGGPEQFF TRBJ2-1 NA TRBV4-1 NA
TGTGCCAGCAGTCTTCTATCCGGGGCCAACGTCCTGACTTTC CASSLLSGANVLTF TRBJ2-6 NA TRBV28 NA
TGTGCCATCAGTGATGTGACAGGGAGTGGGAACACTGAAGCTTTCTTT CAISDVTGSGNTEAFF TRBJ1-1 NA TRBV10-3 TRBD1
TGTGCCACCAGCAGAGATTGGGAGGGCCTTCGGGGCAATGAGCAGTTCTTC CATSRDWEGLRGNEQFF TRBJ2-1 NA TRBV15 TRBD2
TGTGCCAGCGTGACGGGGGGCCTACAGGAGCAGTTCTTC CASVTGGLQEQFF TRBJ2-1 NA TRBV6-1 NA
TGTGCCAGCAGCTTGATTCTTCCAGGGGAGAAGGAAAAACTGTTTTTT CASSLILPGEKEKLFF TRBJ1-4 NA TRBV5-8 NA
TGTGCCAGCAGCCCACGTAGGGGCCAAGAGACCCAGTACTTC CASSPRRGQETQYF TRBJ2-5 NA TRBV7-8 NA
TGTGCCAGCAGTCTAGACAGGGGCTATGGCTACACCTTC CASSLDRGYGYTF TRBJ1-2 NA TRBV2 TRBD1
TGTGCCAGCAGCCCCGAGTCTGACACTGAAGCTTTCTTT CASSPESDTEAFF TRBJ1-1 NA TRBV13 NA
TGTGCCATCAGATCGGGACAGGGAGGTGATCATCAGCCCCAGCATTTT CAIRSGQGGDHQPQHF TRBJ1-5 NA TRBV10-3 TRBD1
TGTGCCAGCAGCAAAGCGACAGAACCGGGGGACACTGAAGCTTTCTTT CASSKATEPGDTEAFF TRBJ1-1 NA TRBV21-1 NA
TGTGCCAGCAGCCCGTCTAGCGGGGTCTACAATGAGCAGTTCTTC CASSPSSGVYNEQFF TRBJ2-1 NA TRBV11-3 TRBD2
TGCGCCAGCAGCCCTTTTAAACCGGGACAGGGCTATGGCTACACCTTC CASSPFKPGQGYGYTF TRBJ1-2 NA TRBV5-1 TRBD1
TGTGCCAGCTCACCAGGCCTTAATGAAAAACTGTTTTTT CASSPGLNEKLFF TRBJ1-4 NA TRBV18 NA
TGTGCCAGCAGCGTAGATAGCGGGGGTCAAGAGACCCAGTACTTC CASSVDSGGQETQYF TRBJ2-5 NA TRBV9 TRBD2
TGTGCCAGCAGCAACTGCAGCGGGAGGGAAGCAGGCACAGATACGCAGTATTTT CASSNCSGREAGTDTQYF TRBJ2-3 NA TRBV21-1 NA
TGTGCCTGGGGTACAGGAGCGAACACCGGGGAGCTGTTTTTT CAWGTGANTGELFF TRBJ2-2 once TRBV30 NA
TGTGCCAGCAGCAAACCCGGGCAGGGGTTCTCCGGGGAGCTGTTTTTT CASSKPGQGFSGELFF TRBJ2-2 NA TRBV21-1 NA
TGTGCCAGCAGTTTTGGCACCCATAGCAATCAGCCCCAGCATTTT CASSFGTHSNQPQHF TRBJ1-5 NA TRBV28 NA
TGTGCCAGTCTAGAGACCCGTTTGGGTACGCAGTATTTT CASLETRLGTQYF TRBJ2-3 NA TRBV19 NA
TGTTCCAGCAGCTTAGTGATGGCTAGCGTAGACGAGCAGTACTTC CSSSLVMASVDEQYF TRBJ2-7 NA TRBV7-9 NA
TGTGCCAGCTCACCGACACCTCAAGAGACCCAGTACTTC CASSPTPQETQYF TRBJ2-5 NA TRBV18 NA
TGTGCCAGCTCAACGGAGAGCCGCGAGCAGTACTTC CASSTESREQYF TRBJ2-7 once TRBV18 NA
TGTGCCAGCAGCATTTCCGGGACAGATACGCAGTATTTT CASSISGTDTQYF TRBJ2-3 few TRBV5-6 NA
TGTGCCAGCAGCGTAGGTGACGGGAGCTCCTACGAGCAGTACTTC CASSVGDGSSYEQYF TRBJ2-7 NA TRBV9 NA
TGTGCCAGCATGGGGGGGGCTCGGGGGTTTTATGGCTACACCTTC CASMGGARGFYGYTF TRBJ1-2 NA TRBV28 NA
TGTGCCAGCAGGTGGGCGGCGGGGACTGAAGCTTTCTTT CASRWAAGTEAFF TRBJ1-1 NA TRBV6-5 NA
TGTGCCAGCAGTCGGCGGAAAGAGACCCAGTACTTC CASSRRKETQYF TRBJ2-5 NA TRBV28 NA
TGTGCCAGCAGCCTGGACAGGGGGAGGTCACCCCTCCACTTT CASSLDRGRSPLHF TRBJ1-6 NA TRBV2 TRBD1
TGCGCCAGCCGAGGAGGTAATGAGCAGTTCTTC CASRGGNEQFF TRBJ2-1 NA TRBV5-1 NA
TGTGCCAGCAGCCCGAGGCGGGGCGAGCAGTTCTTC CASSPRRGEQFF TRBJ2-1 few TRBV11-3 NA
TGCGCCAGCAGCCAAGACAGCGGGGGCTACAATGAGCAGTTCTTC CASSQDSGGYNEQFF TRBJ2-1 NA TRBV4-1 TRBD2
TGCGCCAGCAGCCTTGGACAGGGTCCAGATACGCAGTATTTT CASSLGQGPDTQYF TRBJ2-3 NA TRBV5-1 TRBD1